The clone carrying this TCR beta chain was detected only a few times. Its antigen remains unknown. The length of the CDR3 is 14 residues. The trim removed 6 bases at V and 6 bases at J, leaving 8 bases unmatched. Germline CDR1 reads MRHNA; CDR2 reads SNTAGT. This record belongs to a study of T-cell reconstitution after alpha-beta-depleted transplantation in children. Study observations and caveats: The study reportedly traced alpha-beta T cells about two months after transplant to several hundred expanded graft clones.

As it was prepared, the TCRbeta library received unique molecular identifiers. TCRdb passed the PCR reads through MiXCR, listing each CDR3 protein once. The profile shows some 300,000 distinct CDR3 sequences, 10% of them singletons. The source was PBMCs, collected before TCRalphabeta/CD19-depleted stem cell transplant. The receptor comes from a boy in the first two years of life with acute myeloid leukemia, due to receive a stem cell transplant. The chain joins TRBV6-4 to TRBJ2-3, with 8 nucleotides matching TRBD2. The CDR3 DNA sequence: TGTGCCAGCAGCCCTGGGACTAGTAGTGATACGCAGTATTTT. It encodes CASSPGTSSDTQYF.